This is a list of T cell receptor beta chains from one sample in a study of CD8+ T cells in alopecia areata. TCRdb's table, derived via immunoSEQ multiplex PCR, lists solely in-frame clones and lacks some. The sample gives 100,000 to 150,000 clones, 45% to 65% of which show up once; under 5% is in the top ten. This specimen consisted of CD4+ T cells sorted from blood, obtained at week 0. All receptors derive from a human donor with alopecia areata. Both conserved end residues are part of each CDR3. Each record gives: CDR3 protein, CDR3 DNA, V gene, clone size, D gene, J gene, CDR3 length. D genes are given only for firm matches. Rows may omit the clone size; those that give it use once, few, many or a size class.

CASSMTPRLQGADEQYF,TGTGCCAGTAGTATGACCCCCCGACTACAGGGGGCAGACGAGCAGTACTTC,TRBV19,-,TRBD1,TRBJ2-7,17
CASSFEGTVGQYF,TGTGCCAGCAGCTTCGAGGGGACAGTTGGGCAGTACTTC,TRBV7-2,few,TRBD1,TRBJ2-7,13
CASSYLQETQYF,TGTGCCAGCAGTTACTTACAAGAGACCCAGTACTTC,TRBV6-6,-,-,TRBJ2-5,12
CASSSTGSGANVLTF,TGTGCCAGCAGTTCGACAGGGTCTGGGGCCAACGTCCTGACTTTC,TRBV27,-,TRBD1,TRBJ2-6,15
CASSYSRGRGYTF,TGTGCCAGCAGTTATAGTCGAGGGAGGGGCTACACCTTC,TRBV6-5,-,-,TRBJ1-2,13
CASSTQGTSDTQYF,TGTGCCAGCAGCACGCAGGGAACATCAGATACGCAGTATTTT,TRBV2,few,-,TRBJ2-3,14
CASSLELAGAETQYF,TGTGCCAGCAGCCTCGAACTAGCGGGGGCAGAGACCCAGTACTTC,TRBV4-2,-,TRBD2,TRBJ2-5,15
CASRGLAGEVPDTQYF,TGTGCCAGCAGGGGACTAGCGGGAGAGGTCCCTGATACGCAGTATTTT,TRBV21-1,-,-,TRBJ2-3,16
CAWSIGAYNEQFF,TGTGCCTGGAGTATAGGAGCATACAATGAGCAGTTCTTC,TRBV30,-,-,TRBJ2-1,13
CASSQRRQGPTLETQYF,TGTGCCAGCAGCCAAAGACGGCAGGGGCCTACCCTAGAGACCCAGTACTTC,TRBV14,-,-,TRBJ2-5,17
CASSEAGARTGELFF,TGTGCCAGCAGTGAAGCCGGGGCTCGCACCGGGGAGCTGTTTTTT,TRBV2,-,-,TRBJ2-2,15
CASSLGQGVGLSTDTQYF,TGTGCCAGCAGCCTCGGACAGGGTGTTGGACTAAGCACAGATACGCAGTATTTT,TRBV7-3,-,TRBD1,TRBJ2-3,18
CASSLATQRIDPGELFF,TGTGCCAGCAGCTTAGCGACCCAGCGAATCGATCCCGGGGAGCTGTTTTTT,TRBV7-9,-,-,TRBJ2-2,17
CASSISPGANVLTF,TGTGCCAGTAGTATCAGTCCTGGGGCCAACGTCCTGACTTTC,TRBV19,few,-,TRBJ2-6,14
CASSELRHSTDTQYF,TGTGCCAGCAGTGAGCTTAGGCATAGCACAGATACGCAGTATTTT,TRBV2,-,-,TRBJ2-3,15
CASSVDPAPTGELFF,TGTGCCAGCAGCGTAGATCCGGCCCCCACCGGGGAGCTGTTTTTT,TRBV9,-,-,TRBJ2-2,15
CASSRGTGQETQYF,TGTGCCAGCTCACGGGGGACAGGTCAAGAGACCCAGTACTTC,TRBV18,-,TRBD1,TRBJ2-5,14
CASSSNRGTGANVLTF,TGTGCCAGCAGCTCAAACAGGGGTACTGGGGCCAACGTCCTGACTTTC,TRBV7-3,-,TRBD1,TRBJ2-6,16
CASSFQGLAGVHEQYF,TGTGCCAGCAGTTTTCAGGGGCTAGCGGGAGTCCACGAGCAGTACTTC,TRBV28,-,TRBD2,TRBJ2-7,16
CASSHGDRESEQYF,TGCGCCAGCAGCCATGGTGATAGGGAATCCGAGCAGTACTTC,TRBV4-1,-,-,TRBJ2-7,14
CASSLEIPLAGDTQYF,TGTGCCAGCAGCTTAGAAATTCCCTTGGCAGGAGATACGCAGTATTTT,TRBV11-2,-,-,TRBJ2-3,16
CSVEHRTGRFSEQYF,TGCAGCGTTGAACATAGGACAGGGAGGTTTTCCGAGCAGTACTTC,TRBV29-1,-,TRBD1,TRBJ2-7,15
CASSPTGGGQPQHF,TGCGCCAGCAGCCCGACAGGGGGCGGTCAGCCCCAGCATTTT,TRBV5-1,-,TRBD1,TRBJ1-5,14
CASSPQRGAGYTF,TGTGCCAGCAGCCCCCAACGAGGGGCCGGCTACACCTTC,TRBV14,-,-,TRBJ1-2,13
CASTPTGISHSEQYF,TGTGCCAGCACCCCGACAGGGATATCCCACAGCGAGCAGTACTTC,TRBV6-5,-,TRBD1,TRBJ2-7,15
CASSLKTGPITNYGYTF,TGTGCCAGCAGCTTGAAGACAGGGCCCATCACTAACTATGGCTACACCTTC,TRBV5-8,-,TRBD1,TRBJ1-2,17
CASSYMVNTEAFF,TGTGCCAGCAGCTATATGGTGAACACTGAAGCTTTCTTT,TRBV5-5,-,-,TRBJ1-1,13
CASTVLAGAYNEQFF,TGTGCCAGCACCGTTCTAGCGGGGGCATACAATGAGCAGTTCTTC,TRBV6-1,few,TRBD2,TRBJ2-1,15
CASSLGARRTGANVLTF,TGTGCCAGCAGCCTTGGAGCCCGAAGGACTGGGGCCAACGTCCTGACTTTC,TRBV7-8,-,-,TRBJ2-6,17
CASSRTPRETQYF,TGTGCCAGCAGTCGGACCCCTAGGGAGACCCAGTACTTC,TRBV6-5,-,-,TRBJ2-5,13
CSAPGVTEAFF,TGCAGTGCTCCCGGGGTTACTGAAGCTTTCTTT,TRBV20-1,few,-,TRBJ1-1,11
CASSLWTGGGFHTIYF,TGTGCCAGCAGTTTGTGGACAGGGGGCGGATTCCACACCATATATTTT,TRBV28,few,TRBD1,TRBJ1-3,16
CATRKDRESQPQHF,TGTGCCACACGCAAGGACAGGGAGTCCCAGCCCCAGCATTTT,TRBV6-5,-,TRBD1,TRBJ1-5,14
CASSLASGGHNEQFF,TGCGCCAGCAGCTTGGCCTCAGGGGGACACAATGAGCAGTTCTTC,TRBV5-1,few,TRBD1,TRBJ2-1,15
CASSQVSGVGSNQPQHF,TGCGCCAGCAGCCAAGTTTCAGGGGTTGGCAGCAATCAGCCCCAGCATTTT,TRBV4-1,-,-,TRBJ1-5,17
CASSYGAGRETQYF,TGTGCCAGCAGTTACGGTGCGGGGCGGGAGACCCAGTACTTC,TRBV6-5,-,-,TRBJ2-5,14
CASSPWAFRGPNQPQHF,TGTGCCAGTAGTCCATGGGCCTTTAGGGGCCCCAATCAGCCCCAGCATTTT,TRBV19,-,-,TRBJ1-5,17
CASEPPWCRFAYEQYF,TGCGCCAGCGAACCACCGTGGTGTAGGTTTGCCTACGAGCAGTACTTC,TRBV5-1,few,-,TRBJ2-7,16
CSASAYNEQFF,TGCAGTGCCTCGGCCTACAATGAGCAGTTCTTC,TRBV20-1,-,-,TRBJ2-1,11
CASCRDRVRSPLHF,TGTGCCAGCTGCCGGGACAGGGTACGTTCACCCCTCCACTTT,TRBV2,-,TRBD1,TRBJ1-6,14
CSVNRPGAGPNEQFF,TGCAGCGTTAACCGACCGGGAGCCGGGCCCAATGAGCAGTTCTTC,TRBV29-1,-,-,TRBJ2-1,15
CASGRRTGNIDTQYF,TGTGCTAGTGGCCGCAGGACAGGGAATATAGATACGCAGTATTTT,TRBV12-5,few,TRBD1,TRBJ2-3,15
CASSLAGGGEQYF,TGTGCCAGCAGCTTAGCGGGGGGAGGCGAGCAGTACTTC,TRBV7-2,-,-,TRBJ2-7,13
CASKQDLTNTEAFF,TGCGCCAGCAAACAGGATCTCACGAACACTGAAGCTTTCTTT,TRBV4-1,-,-,TRBJ1-1,14
CAISEKGSGDEQFF,TGTGCCATCAGTGAAAAGGGCTCTGGGGATGAGCAGTTCTTC,TRBV10-3,-,-,TRBJ2-1,14
CAISEIWDTQYF,TGTGCCATCAGTGAAATATGGGATACGCAGTATTTT,TRBV10-3,few,-,TRBJ2-3,12
CASSSDYEQYF,TGTGCCAGCAGTTCCGATTACGAGCAGTACTTC,TRBV28,few,-,TRBJ2-7,11
CASSLESGDQPQHF,TGTGCCAGCAGCTTAGAGTCAGGGGACCAGCCCCAGCATTTT,TRBV7-2,-,-,TRBJ1-5,14